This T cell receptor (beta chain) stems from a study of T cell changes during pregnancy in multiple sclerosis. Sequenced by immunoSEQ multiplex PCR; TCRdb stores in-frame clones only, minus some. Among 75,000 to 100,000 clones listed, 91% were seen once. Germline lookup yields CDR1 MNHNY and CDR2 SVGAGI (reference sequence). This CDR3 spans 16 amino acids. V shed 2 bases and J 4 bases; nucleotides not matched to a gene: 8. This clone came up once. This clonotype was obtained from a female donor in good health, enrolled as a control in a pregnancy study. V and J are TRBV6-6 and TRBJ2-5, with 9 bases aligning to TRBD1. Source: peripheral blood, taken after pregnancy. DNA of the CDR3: TGTGCCAGCAGTTACCCCCCGGGACAGGGTCGAGAGACCCAGTACTTC. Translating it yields CASSYPPGQGRETQYF.